This T cell receptor (beta chain) was sequenced for a study of T cell responses to AZD1222 COVID-19 vaccine. Sequenced by immunoSEQ multiplex PCR; TCRdb stores in-frame clones only, minus some. The table shows 86,000 or so clones, with over 85% occurring only once. The study's findings and limits: Without day 14 samples, only post-peak T cell repertoires were studied. Nearly half of spike-specific TCRs reportedly target variant regions that are unmutated in the B.1.351 and B.1.1.7 variants.

On this clone itself: Its target is unknown.

Trimming stripped 1 base from V and 8 bases from J, with 25 bases between. The CDR3 extends over 18 amino acids. Germline CDR1 is LGHNA and CDR2 is YSLEER. This sequence joins TRBV4-3 and TRBJ2-3, with D perhaps TRBD2 (7 bases). This receptor was identified in an adult in good health. Specimen: peripheral blood, collected on day 0 of AZD1222 vaccination. CDR3 in amino acids: CASSQASGGLQRSATQYF. CDR3 bases: TGCGCCAGCAGCCAAGCGTCGGGGGGCCTCCAACGTTCCGCTACGCAGTATTTT.